The source of this T cell receptor (beta chain) is a study of T cells after yellow fever vaccination. Turning to the study itself: SMART-Seq v4 Ultra Low Input handled preparation of low-cell-number fractions. The study, taken as a whole, reports: The study noted that FACS-sorted repertoires could contain abundant clonotypes contaminating from the bulk population. Re-detected after boosting: most primary clones, 96% of CD4 and 75% to 90% of CD8. A faster peak, day 5 versus 15, was reached by the weaker secondary response.

TCRdb reanalysed the 5' RACE reads using MiXCR and keeps one entry per CDR3 protein. The repertoire has almost 600,000 distinct CDR3 sequences, 13% of them found once; the top ten carry over 12%. Deletions cut 5 bases from V and 2 bases from J, with 10 bases between. Germline-derived CDR1 and CDR2 are LNHNV and YYDKDF (reference sequence). The CDR3 length is 13 residues. The sample holds many counts of this clonotype. Its target is not known. Source: PBMCs, taken on the day of the yellow fever booster vaccination. V is TRBV15 and J is TRBJ2-7; D call uncertain. The clonotype originates from a young man who received the YFV17D yellow fever vaccine. In DNA, the CDR3 is TGTGCCACCAGCGGAACGGTAGCCTACGAGCAGTACTTC. Translation gives CATSGTVAYEQYF.